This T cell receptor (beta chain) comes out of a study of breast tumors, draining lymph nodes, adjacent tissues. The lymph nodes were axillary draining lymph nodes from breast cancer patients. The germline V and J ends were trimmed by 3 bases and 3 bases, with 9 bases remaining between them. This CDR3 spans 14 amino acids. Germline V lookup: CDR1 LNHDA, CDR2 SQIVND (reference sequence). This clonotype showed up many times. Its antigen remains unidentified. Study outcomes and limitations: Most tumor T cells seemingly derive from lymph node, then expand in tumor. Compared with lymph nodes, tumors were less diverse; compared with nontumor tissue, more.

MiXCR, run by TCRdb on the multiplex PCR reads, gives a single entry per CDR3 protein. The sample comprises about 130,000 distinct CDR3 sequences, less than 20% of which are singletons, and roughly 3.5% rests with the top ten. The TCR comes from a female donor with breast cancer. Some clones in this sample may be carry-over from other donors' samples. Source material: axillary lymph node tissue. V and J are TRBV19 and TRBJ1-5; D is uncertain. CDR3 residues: CASSIVTDNQPQHF. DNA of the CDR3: TGTGCCAGTAGTATTGTAACGGACAATCAGCCCCAGCATTTT.